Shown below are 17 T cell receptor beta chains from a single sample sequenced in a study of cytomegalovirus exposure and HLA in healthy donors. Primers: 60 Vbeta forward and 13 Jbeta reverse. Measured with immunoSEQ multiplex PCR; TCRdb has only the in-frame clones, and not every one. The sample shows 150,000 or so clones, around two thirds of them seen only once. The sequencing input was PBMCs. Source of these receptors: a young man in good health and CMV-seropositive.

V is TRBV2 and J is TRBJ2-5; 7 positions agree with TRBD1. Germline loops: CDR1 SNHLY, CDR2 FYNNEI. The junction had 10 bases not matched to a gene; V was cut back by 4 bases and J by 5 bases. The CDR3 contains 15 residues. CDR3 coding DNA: TGTGCCAGCAGTGTACAGGGGAGTAGGTGGGAGACCCAGTACTTC. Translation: CASSVQGSRWETQYF.

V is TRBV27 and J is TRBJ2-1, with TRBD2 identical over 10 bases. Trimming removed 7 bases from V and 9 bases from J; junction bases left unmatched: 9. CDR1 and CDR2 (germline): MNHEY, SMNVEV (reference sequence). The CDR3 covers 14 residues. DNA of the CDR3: TGTGCCAGCACTCTAGCGGGAGCTGGCGGTGAGCAGTTCTTC. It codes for CASTLAGAGGEQFF.

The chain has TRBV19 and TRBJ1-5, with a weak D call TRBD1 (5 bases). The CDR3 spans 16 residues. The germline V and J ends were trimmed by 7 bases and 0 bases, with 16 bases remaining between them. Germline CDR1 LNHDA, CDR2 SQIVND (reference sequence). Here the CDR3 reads CASTPLSGVSNQPQHF. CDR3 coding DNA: TGTGCCAGTACGCCCCTGTCGGGGGTTAGCAATCAGCCCCAGCATTTT.

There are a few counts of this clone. CDR3 residues: CASSLIRRGNTEAFF. The CDR3 nucleotides read TGCGCCAGCAGCCTAATTAGGCGAGGGAACACTGAAGCTTTCTTT. The gene calls are TRBV4-3 and TRBJ1-1; D gene ambiguous. V was clipped by 4 bases and J by 1 base, with 13 bases between them. Germline loops: CDR1 LGHNA, CDR2 YSLEER. This CDR3 comprises 15 residues.

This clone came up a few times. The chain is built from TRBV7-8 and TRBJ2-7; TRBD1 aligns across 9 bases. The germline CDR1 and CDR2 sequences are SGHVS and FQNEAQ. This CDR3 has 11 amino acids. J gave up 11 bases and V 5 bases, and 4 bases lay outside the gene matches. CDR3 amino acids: CASSPGQGKYF. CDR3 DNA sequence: TGTGCCAGCAGCCCAGGACAGGGGAAGTACTTC.

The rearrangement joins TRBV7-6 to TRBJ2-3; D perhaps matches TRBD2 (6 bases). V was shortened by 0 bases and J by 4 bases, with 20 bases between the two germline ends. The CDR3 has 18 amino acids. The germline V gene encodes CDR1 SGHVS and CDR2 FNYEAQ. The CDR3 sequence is CASSLASGGPRRADTQYF. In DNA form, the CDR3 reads TGTGCCAGCAGCTTAGCGTCTGGAGGGCCTCGAAGGGCAGATACGCAGTATTTT.

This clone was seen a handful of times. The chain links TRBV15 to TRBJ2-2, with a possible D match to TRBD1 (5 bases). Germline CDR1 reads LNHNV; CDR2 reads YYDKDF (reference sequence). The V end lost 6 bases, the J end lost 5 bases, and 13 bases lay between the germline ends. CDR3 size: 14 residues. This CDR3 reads CATRLFQGTGELFF. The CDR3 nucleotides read TGTGCCACCAGGTTGTTCCAGGGTACCGGGGAGCTGTTTTTT.

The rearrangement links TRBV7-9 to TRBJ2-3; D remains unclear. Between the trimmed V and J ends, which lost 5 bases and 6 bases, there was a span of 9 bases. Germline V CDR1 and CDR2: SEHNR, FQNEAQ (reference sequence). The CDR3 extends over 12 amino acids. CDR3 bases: TGTGCCAGCAGCCTTCAACTGGATACGCAGTATTTT. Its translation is CASSLQLDTQYF.

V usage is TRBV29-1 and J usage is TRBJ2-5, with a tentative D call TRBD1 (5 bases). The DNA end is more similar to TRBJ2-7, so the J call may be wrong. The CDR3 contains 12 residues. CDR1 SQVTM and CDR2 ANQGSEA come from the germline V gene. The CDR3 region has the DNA TGCAGCGTTGTGAGACAGTCTGGCGAGCAGTACTTC. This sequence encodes CSVVRQSGEQYF.

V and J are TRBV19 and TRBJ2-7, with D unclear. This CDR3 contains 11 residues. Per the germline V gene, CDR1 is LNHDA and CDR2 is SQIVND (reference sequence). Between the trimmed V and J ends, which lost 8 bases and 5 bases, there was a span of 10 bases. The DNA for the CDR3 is TGTGCCAGTGGCCTAGGAGACGAGCAGTACTTC. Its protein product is CASGLGDEQYF.

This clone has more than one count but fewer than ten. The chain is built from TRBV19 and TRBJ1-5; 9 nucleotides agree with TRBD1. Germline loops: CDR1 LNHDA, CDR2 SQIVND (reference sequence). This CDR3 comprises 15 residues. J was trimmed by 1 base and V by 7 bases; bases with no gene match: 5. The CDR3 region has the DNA TGTGCCAGTAACATAGACAGGGGGAGCAATCAGCCCCAGCATTTT. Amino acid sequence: CASNIDRGSNQPQHF.

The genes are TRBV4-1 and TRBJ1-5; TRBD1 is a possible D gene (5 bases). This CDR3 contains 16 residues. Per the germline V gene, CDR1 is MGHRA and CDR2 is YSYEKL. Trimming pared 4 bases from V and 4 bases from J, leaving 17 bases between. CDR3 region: CASSLTGFGKNQPQHF. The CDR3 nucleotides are TGCGCCAGCAGCCTCACAGGTTTTGGTAAGAATCAGCCCCAGCATTTT.

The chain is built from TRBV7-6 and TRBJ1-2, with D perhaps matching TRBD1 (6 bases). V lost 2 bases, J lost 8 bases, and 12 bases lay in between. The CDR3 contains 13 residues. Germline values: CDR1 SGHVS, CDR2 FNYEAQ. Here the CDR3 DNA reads TGTGCCAGCAGCTTAAACAGGGCTGACGGCTACACCTTC. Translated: CASSLNRADGYTF.

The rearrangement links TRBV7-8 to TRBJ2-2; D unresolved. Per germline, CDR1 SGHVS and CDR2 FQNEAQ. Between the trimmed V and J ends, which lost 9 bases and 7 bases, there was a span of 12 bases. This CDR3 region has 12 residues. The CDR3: CASLASSGELFF. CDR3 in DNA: TGTGCCAGTTTGGCGTCTAGCGGGGAGCTGTTTTTT.

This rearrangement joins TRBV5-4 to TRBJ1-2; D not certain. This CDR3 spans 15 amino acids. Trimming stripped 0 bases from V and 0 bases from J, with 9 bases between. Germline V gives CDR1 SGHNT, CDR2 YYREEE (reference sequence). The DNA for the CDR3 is TGTGCCAGCAGCTTGGACCCGGGATCTAACTATGGCTACACCTTC. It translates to CASSLDPGSNYGYTF.

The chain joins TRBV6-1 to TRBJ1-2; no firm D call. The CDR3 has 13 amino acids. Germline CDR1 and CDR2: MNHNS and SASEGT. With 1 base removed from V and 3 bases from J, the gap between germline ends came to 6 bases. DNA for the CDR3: TGTGCCAGCAGTGAAGGTCGGTACTATGGCTACACCTTC. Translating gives CASSEGRYYGYTF.

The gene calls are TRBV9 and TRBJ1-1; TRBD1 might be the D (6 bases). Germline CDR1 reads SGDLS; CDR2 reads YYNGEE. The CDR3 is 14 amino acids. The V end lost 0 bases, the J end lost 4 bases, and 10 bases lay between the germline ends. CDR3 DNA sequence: TGTGCCAGCAGCGTAGTTGGGGGCGTCACTGAAGCTTTCTTT. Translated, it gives CASSVVGGVTEAFF.